The 19 T cell receptor beta chains listed next were all sequenced from one sample in a study of molecular identifiers for immune sequencing clone quantification. Each CDR3 protein is one row after TCRdb ran MiXCR on the PCR reads. The sample carries about half a million distinct CDR3 sequences, over 20% recorded once. Sample: naive CD8+ T cells from blood, with Jurkat cell RNA spiked in. Stated subset: FACS-sorted CD8+CD4-CCR7+CD45RA+ naive T cells. The receptor source for this set is a human donor in good health. Some libraries in this study had Jurkat cell RNA spiked in.

The gene calls are TRBV7-9 and TRBJ1-6; D gene uncertain. The CDR3 sequence is 14 residues long. Germline V gene lookup returns CDR1 SEHNR and CDR2 FQNEAQ (reference sequence). V was trimmed by 8 bases and J by 11 bases, leaving 19 bases between them. In DNA, the CDR3 is TGTGCCAGCGGAACCCGACACGACAATCCACCCCTCCACTTT. Its translation: CASGTRHDNPPLHF.

The chain carries TRBV4-1 and TRBJ2-2, with 12 nucleotides matching TRBD2. This CDR3 has 15 amino acids. The V and J ends lost 0 bases and 9 bases, in that order; junction bases with no gene match: 2. Germline CDR1 MGHRA, CDR2 YSYEKL. CDR3 residues: CASSQETSGGRELFF. DNA for the CDR3: TGCGCCAGCAGCCAAGAGACTAGCGGGGGCCGGGAGCTGTTTTTT.

The chain uses TRBV18 and TRBJ1-1, with a possible D match to TRBD1 (5 bases). CDR1 KGHSH and CDR2 LQKENI come from the germline V gene. V gave up 3 bases and J gave up 3 bases, with 14 bases separating them. The length of the CDR3 is 15 residues. CDR3 amino acids: CASSPVGGDDTEAFF. DNA for the CDR3: TGTGCCAGCTCACCCGTGGGAGGGGACGACACTGAAGCTTTCTTT.

In regard to this clonotype: A clone one base away is much larger, so this may be a read error. The chain uses TRBV30 and TRBJ2-4, with D possibly matching TRBD2 (6 bases). Germline V gives CDR1 GTSNPN, CDR2 SVGIG (reference sequence). CDR3 size: 15 residues. The CDR3: CAWSPDALAKNTQYF. In nucleotides, the CDR3 is TGTGCCTGGAGTCCGGATGCCCTAGCGAAAAACACTCAGTACTTC.

This clonotype was detected ten times or more. The chain uses TRBV7-8 and TRBJ2-3; 10 nucleotides align to TRBD2. V was clipped by 1 base and J by 0 bases; unmatched bases: 13. This CDR3 has 20 residues. Germline CDR1 is SGHVS and CDR2 is FQNEAQ. The CDR3 is CASSLGVSGGYNPSTDTQYF. The CDR3 bases are TGTGCCAGCAGCTTAGGTGTTAGCGGGGGGTATAACCCTAGCACAGATACGCAGTATTTT.

This chain uses TRBV5-6 with TRBJ1-1, with D unresolved. V lost 0 bases and J lost 5, with 20 bases in between. The CDR3 loop spans 17 amino acids. Germline lookup yields CDR1 SGHDT and CDR2 YYEEEE. As DNA, the CDR3 is TGTGCCAGCAGCTTGGGTGTGACCCCCTCGCTGGGAACTGAAGCTTTCTTT. It encodes CASSLGVTPSLGTEAFF.

This clonotype was recorded at least ten times. The chain couples TRBV9 to TRBJ1-4; 7 bases are shared with TRBD1. The germline V gene has CDR1 SGDLS and CDR2 YYNGEE. V lost 3 bases, J lost 8 bases, and 4 bases stayed unmatched. There are 13 residues in the CDR3. The CDR3 loop is CASSGQGEEKLFF. CDR3 in DNA: TGTGCCAGCAGCGGACAGGGCGAGGAAAAACTGTTTTTT.

This clonotype has only a few counts. The chain is built from TRBV28 and TRBJ1-2, with TRBD1 matching 8 bases. Germline trimming cut 4 bases from V and 5 bases from J; bases unmatched to any gene: 6. Germline V gene sequence: CDR1 MDHEN, CDR2 SYDVKM. The CDR3 contains 14 residues. The CDR3 reads CASSSRGRGYGYTF. Here the CDR3 DNA reads TGTGCCAGCAGTTCCAGGGGGCGTGGATATGGCTACACCTTC.

This clonotype was seen ten or more times. This chain links TRBV20-1 with TRBJ2-7; 9 bases are shared with TRBD1. The V and J ends lost 0 bases and 4 bases, in that order; junction bases with no gene match: 4. The CDR3 is made up of 14 amino acids. Germline assignment: CDR1 DFQATT and CDR2 SNEGSKA (reference sequence). CDR3 loop: CSARDPDRGYEQYF. The CDR3 DNA is TGCAGTGCTAGAGATCCAGACAGGGGGTACGAGCAGTACTTC.

J is TRBJ2-1 and V is TRBV27; 12 bases align to TRBD1. The CDR3 spans 16 residues. Trimming at V came to 4 bases and at J to 7 bases, leaving 8 bases not matched to a gene. Per the germline V gene, CDR1 is MNHEY and CDR2 is SMNVEV (reference sequence). In DNA, the CDR3 is TGTGCCAGCAGTTGGACCGGGACAGGGGGCCGGAATGAGCAGTTCTTC. This encodes CASSWTGTGGRNEQFF.

CDR3 amino acids: CASSLEVRLGQETQYF. The DNA for the CDR3 is TGTGCCAGCAGCTTGGAGGTCAGGCTCGGCCAAGAGACCCAGTACTTC. V gene TRBV5-6 combines with J gene TRBJ2-5; D is unresolved. CDR1 and CDR2 from the germline V gene are SGHDT and YYEEEE. This CDR3 has 16 residues. V lost 0 bases and J lost 1, with 13 bases in between.

This clonotype was counted ten times or more. The rearrangement uses TRBV4-3 and TRBJ2-7, with 8 bases aligning to TRBD1. Germline V gene sequence: CDR1 LGHNA, CDR2 YSLEER. This CDR3 contains 14 residues. V dropped 1 base and J dropped 3; count of bases not matched to a gene: 2. The CDR3 region has the DNA TGCGCCAGCAGCCAAGGGACAGGGAACTACGAGCAGTACTTC. This sequence encodes CASSQGTGNYEQYF.

This clonotype was observed once. The CDR3, as DNA: TGTGCCAGCAGCTTTCCCCCGGCGCTGTTTTTT. It is translated as CASSFPPALFF. This chain links TRBV7-9 with TRBJ2-2; the D is unclear. V was shortened by 3 bases and J by 13 bases, with 9 bases between the two germline ends. CDR3 size: 11 residues. Germline V CDR1 and CDR2: SEHNR, FQNEAQ (reference sequence).

This clonotype was seen repeatedly, ten times or more. This chain links TRBV11-2 with TRBJ2-5; 8 positions match TRBD1. The CDR3 consists of 16 residues. J gave up 3 bases and V 3 bases, and 9 bases lay outside the gene matches. From germline, CDR1 is SGHAT and CDR2 FQNNGV. CDR3 bases: TGTGCCAGCAGCTTGGCGACAGGGGCCGTTAAAGAGACCCAGTACTTC. This sequence encodes CASSLATGAVKETQYF.

V gene TRBV30 combines with J gene TRBJ2-7; D is perhaps TRBD1 (6 bases). The CDR3 length is 17 residues. V lost 3 bases, J lost 4 bases, and 25 bases lay in between. Germline CDR1 is GTSNPN and CDR2 is SVGIG (reference sequence). CDR3 nucleotides: TGTGCCTGGAGCGAGAGGTATATAGGGGGATTTATGTACGAGCAGTACTTC. It encodes CAWSERYIGGFMYEQYF.

About this clonotype itself: This may arise from a read error, as a much more abundant clone is one base away. This sequence joins TRBV18 and TRBJ1-1, with TRBD1 matching over 7 bases. V was pared by 3 bases and J by 6 bases, with 13 bases of the junction left unmatched. The CDR3 consists of 16 residues. Germline CDR1 reads KGHSH; CDR2 reads LQKENI. In nucleotides, the CDR3 is TGTGCCAGCTCACCCCGGGACAGTTCAACCTACGCTGAAGCTTTCTTT. Translation gives CASSPRDSSTYAEAFF.

This chain uses TRBV28 with TRBJ2-1, with D uncertain. The germline V gene encodes CDR1 MDHEN and CDR2 SYDVKM. Trimming removed 8 bases from V and 1 base from J, with 27 bases in between. This CDR3 is 19 amino acids long. CDR3 sequence (DNA): TGTGCCAGCGGGCGATATGCATTCAGCCTAAACGCTTCCTACAATGAGCAGTTCTTC. Its protein product is CASGRYAFSLNASYNEQFF.

The chain uses TRBV28 and TRBJ2-5; 13 bases line up with TRBD2. The CDR3 has 17 residues. Per germline, CDR1 MDHEN and CDR2 SYDVKM. The ends lost 3 bases at V and 4 bases at J; junction bases unmatched: 8. The CDR3 loop is CASSLFTSGRASETQYF. CDR3 sequence (DNA): TGTGCCAGCAGTTTGTTCACTAGCGGGAGGGCATCAGAGACCCAGTACTTC.

This clonotype was observed a handful of times. This chain joins TRBV4-3 and TRBJ2-7; possibly TRBD2 for D (6 bases). Trimming pared 0 bases from V and 4 bases from J, leaving 25 bases between. Germline V gene lookup returns CDR1 LGHNA and CDR2 YSLEER. The CDR3 sequence is 19 residues long. The DNA for the CDR3 is TGCGCCAGCAGCCAAGATCCGCCCATTCGGCAGGGAGGCCCTTACGAGCAGTACTTC. Translated, it gives CASSQDPPIRQGGPYEQYF.